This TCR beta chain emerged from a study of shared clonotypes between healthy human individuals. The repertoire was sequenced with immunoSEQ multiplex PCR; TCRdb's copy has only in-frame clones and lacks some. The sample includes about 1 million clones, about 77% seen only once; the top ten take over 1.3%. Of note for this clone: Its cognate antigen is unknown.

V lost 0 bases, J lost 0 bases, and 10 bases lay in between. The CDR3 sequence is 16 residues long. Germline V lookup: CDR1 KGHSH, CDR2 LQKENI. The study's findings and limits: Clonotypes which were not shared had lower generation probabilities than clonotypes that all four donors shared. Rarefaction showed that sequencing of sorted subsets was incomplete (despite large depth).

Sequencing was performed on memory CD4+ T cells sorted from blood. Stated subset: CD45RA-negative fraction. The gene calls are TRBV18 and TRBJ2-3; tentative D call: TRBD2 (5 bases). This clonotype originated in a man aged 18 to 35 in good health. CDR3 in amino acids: CASSPPGRHSTDTQYF. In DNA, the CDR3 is TGTGCCAGCTCACCACCGGGGAGACATAGCACAGATACGCAGTATTTT.